The 8 T cell receptor beta chains reported below all come from one sample, sequenced in a study of blood T cell repertoires in COVID-19. Assay used: immunoSEQ multiplex PCR; TCRdb lists only in-frame clones, some missing. The profile shows roughly 250,000 clones, 86% of them singletons. Sequencing was done on a sample of PBMCs or T cells enriched from blood (not recorded which). These receptors came from a woman aged 50 to 60 who had recovered from COVID-19.

This chain connects TRBV30 to TRBJ2-7, with 10 positions matching TRBD1. The CDR3 is made up of 15 amino acids. The V and J ends lost 1 base and 2 bases, in that order; junction bases with no gene match: 5. CDR1 is GTSNPN and CDR2 is SVGIG in the germline V gene (reference sequence). The CDR3 loop is CAWSGGTGVTYEQYF. In nucleotides, the CDR3 is TGTGCCTGGAGTGGGGGGACAGGGGTGACCTACGAGCAGTACTTC.

The sample holds one count of this clone. This chain links TRBV30 with TRBJ1-3; D not certain. V lost 0 bases, J lost 2 bases, and 8 bases lay in between. Germline V gene lookup returns CDR1 GTSNPN and CDR2 SVGIG (reference sequence). This CDR3 has 14 amino acids. The CDR3 coding sequence is TGTGCCTGGAGTGTCACGGGGACTGGAAACACCATATATTTT. This translates into CAWSVTGTGNTIYF.

The V gene is TRBV28, the J gene TRBJ2-5; 11 bases match TRBD2. The ends lost 6 bases at V and 4 bases at J; junction bases unmatched: 10. CDR1 and CDR2 (germline): MDHEN, SYDVKM. The CDR3 has 16 amino acids. The CDR3: CASSLSLAGEPETQYF. CDR3 DNA sequence: TGTGCCAGCAGCCTATCACTAGCGGGAGAACCAGAGACCCAGTACTTC.

The chain links TRBV18 to TRBJ2-3; a possible D gene is TRBD1 (5 bases). Trimming shortened V by 6 bases and J by 9 bases, and 19 bases separated the two germline ends. The CDR3 contains 14 residues. Germline V CDR1 and CDR2: KGHSH, LQKENI. The CDR3 sequence is CASSPDQGRWTQYF. CDR3 bases: TGTGCCAGCTCGCCGGACCAGGGAAGGTGGACGCAGTATTTT.

This sequence joins TRBV11-2 and TRBJ2-3; 10 bases are a match to TRBD1. J was trimmed by 10 bases and V by 5 bases; bases with no gene match: 9. Germline V CDR1 and CDR2: SGHAT, FQNNGV. This CDR3 spans 14 amino acids. CDR3 nucleotides: TGTGCCAGCAGCCAAAACTTGGGGACAGGGGCGCAGTATTTT. Residues: CASSQNLGTGAQYF.

This clone has more than one count but fewer than ten. The V and J genes are TRBV6-5 and TRBJ2-7; possible D gene TRBD2, 6 bases. V was shortened by 0 bases and J by 3 bases, with 12 bases between the two germline ends. The germline V gene encodes CDR1 MNHEY and CDR2 SVGAGI. This CDR3 has 15 residues. The CDR3 region has the DNA TGTGCCAGCAGTTACTCTAGAAGGGGAGGCTACGAGCAGTACTTC. This encodes CASSYSRRGGYEQYF.

The gene calls are TRBV18 and TRBJ2-3, with 8 bases fitting TRBD1. Germline V CDR1 and CDR2: KGHSH, LQKENI. This CDR3 contains 15 residues. V was clipped by 6 bases and J by 4 bases; unmatched bases: 9. The CDR3 DNA reads TGTGCCAGCTCCACCCGGAGACAGGGGTCAGATACGCAGTATTTT. Protein product: CASSTRRQGSDTQYF. Combining the CDR3 with reference TRBV18 and TRBJ2-3 gives the whole variable domain NAGVMQNPRHLVRRRGQEARLRCSPMKGHSHVYWYRQLPEEGLKFMVYLQKENIIDESGMPKERFSAEFPKEGPSILRIQQVVRGDSAAYFCASSTRRQGSDTQYFGPGTRLTVL.

The rearrangement joins TRBV2 to TRBJ2-7; tentatively, D is TRBD2 (5 bases). Trimming left V 7 bases short and J 6 bases short, with 10 bases between. Per germline, CDR1 SNHLY and CDR2 FYNNEI. This CDR3 has 11 amino acids. The CDR3 nucleotides read TGTGCCAGCACCGAGGGATTCGAGCAGTACTTC. Protein: CASTEGFEQYF.